Following are 17 T cell receptor beta chains from one sample sequenced in a study of shared clonotypes between healthy human individuals. Profiling relied on immunoSEQ multiplex PCR, and the TCRdb table lists in-frame clones only, not all of them. This table holds a few million clones, over 85% found once. The sequenced sample consisted of naive CD4+ T cells sorted from blood. The subset denotes: CD45RA+ positively selected. These receptors were collected from a man younger than 35 in good health.

For this clone: One end of the junction varies from germline; a read error may be responsible. The genes are TRBV7-7 and TRBJ2-1, with D possibly called TRBD1 or TRBD2 (6 bases each). The length of the CDR3 is 14 residues. Germline CDR1 is SSHAT and CDR2 is FNYEAQ (reference sequence). CDR3 in amino acids: CASSWGAGSNEQFF. The CDR3 DNA is TGTGCTAGCAGCTGGGGGGCGGGTTCGAATGAGCAGTTCTTC.

The chain has TRBV5-6 and TRBJ1-2; no firm D call. Germline CDR1 SGHDT, CDR2 YYEEEE. V was pared by 5 bases and J by 4 bases, with 9 bases between. This CDR3 is 12 amino acids long. The CDR3 bases are TGTGCCAGCAGAAGTCTGACCTATGGCTACACCTTC. It encodes CASRSLTYGYTF.

This sequence joins TRBV9 and TRBJ2-5; 10 nucleotides line up with TRBD1. CDR3 length equals 18 residues. Losses at the gene ends were 0 bases for V and 4 bases for J; bases not matched to a gene: 12. Looked up from germline, CDR1 is SGDLS and CDR2 is YYNGEE. CDR3 nucleotides: TGTGCCAGCAGCGTAGGCACTCCGACAGGGGGCAGGGGAGAGACCCAGTACTTC. It yields the protein CASSVGTPTGGRGETQYF.

Points on this clone: The identical CDR3 is also encoded by other nucleotide sequences in the sample. The V and J genes are TRBV28 and TRBJ1-1; D ambiguous. Germline lookup yields CDR1 MDHEN and CDR2 SYDVKM. This CDR3 is built from 13 residues. Trimming stripped 1 base from V and 2 bases from J, with 5 bases between. The CDR3 here is CASSLLGNTEAFF. The DNA of the CDR3 is TGTGCCAGCAGTTTATTGGGTAACACTGAAGCTTTCTTT.

Worth noting for this clone: This sample also contains other DNA sequences that code for the same CDR3. V usage is TRBV7-2 and J usage is TRBJ2-7; D call uncertain. The CDR3 spans 11 residues. CDR1 is SGHTA, CDR2 FQGNSA, per germline. V was pared by 7 bases and J by 3 bases, with 7 bases between. This CDR3 reads CASTLNYEQYF. The CDR3 DNA follows: TGTGCCAGCACCCTTAACTACGAGCAGTACTTC.

A word on this clone: The sample holds other DNA sequences that translate to the same CDR3. J is TRBJ2-5 and V is TRBV5-1, with 7 bases fitting TRBD2. V shed 2 bases and J 5 bases; nucleotides not matched to a gene: 6. CDR3 length: 14 amino acids. CDR1 and CDR2 (germline): SGHRS, YFSETQ. The CDR3: CASSLGGGEETQYF. CDR3 DNA sequence: TGCGCCAGCAGCTTAGGCGGGGGTGAGGAGACCCAGTACTTC. The whole variable domain, filled in from reference TRBV5-1 and TRBJ2-5, reads KAGVTQTPRYLIKTRGQQVTLSCSPISGHRSVSWYQQTPGQGLQFLFEYFSETQRNKGNFPGRFSGRQFSNSRSEMNVSTLELGDSALYLCASSLGGGEETQYFGPGTRLLVL.

Of note for this clone: Within the sample, other DNA sequences also encode this same CDR3. As DNA, the CDR3 is TGTGCCACCAGCAGAGGACTAGCGGGGTACAATGAGCAGTTCTTC. It is translated as CATSRGLAGYNEQFF. The rearrangement links TRBV15 to TRBJ2-1, with 11 bases identical to TRBD2. Germline CDR1 reads LNHNV; CDR2 reads YYDKDF (reference sequence). V was clipped by 1 base and J by 4 bases; unmatched bases: 0. The CDR3 consists of 15 residues.

The chain has TRBV10-2 and TRBJ1-6; tentative D call: TRBD1 (5 bases). The CDR3 covers 14 residues. V was trimmed by 6 bases and J by 0 bases, leaving 6 bases between them. The germline CDR1 and CDR2 sequences are WSHSY and SAAADI. The CDR3 DNA reads as TGCGCCAGCAGCGACAGCTCCTATAATTCACCCCTCCACTTT. Translating it yields CASSDSSYNSPLHF.

This clone was seen a few times. CDR3 bases: TGTGCCAGCAGCTTGGCTAGCGGGGGTCCTTGGTACGAGCAGTACTTC. Its translation: CASSLASGGPWYEQYF. The rearrangement joins TRBV5-6 to TRBJ2-7; TRBD2 agrees at 10 bases. This CDR3 is 16 amino acids long. Germline CDR1 SGHDT, CDR2 YYEEEE. Trimming took 0 bases from V and 4 from J; bases not matched to a gene: 7.

The chain is built from TRBV4-3 and TRBJ2-3; 8 bases match TRBD2. Trimming took 3 bases from V and 0 from J; bases not matched to a gene: 14. The CDR3 sequence is 19 residues long. CDR1 is LGHNA and CDR2 is YSLEER in the germline V gene. The CDR3 loop is CASSQNLQPGLESTDTQYF. CDR3 DNA sequence: TGCGCCAGCAGCCAGAATCTTCAACCGGGACTAGAAAGCACAGATACGCAGTATTTT.

The chain recombines TRBV7-2 with TRBJ2-1, with TRBD1 matching over 9 bases. V lost 7 bases and J lost 6; bases outside the gene matches: 7. Germline-derived CDR1 and CDR2 are SGHTA and FQGNSA. This CDR3 contains 14 residues. CDR3 DNA sequence: TGTGCCAGCAAGGGGACAGGGCATTTCAATGAGCAGTTCTTC. Residues: CASKGTGHFNEQFF.

The chain joins TRBV7-6 to TRBJ2-5; 8 bases fit TRBD2. The CDR3 totals 16 residues. With 4 bases clipped from V and 2 bases from J, the junction kept 9 bases outside the gene matches. Per the germline V gene, CDR1 is SGHVS and CDR2 is FNYEAQ. CDR3 protein: CASSSPPGGRQETQYF. CDR3 nucleotides: TGTGCCAGCAGCTCCCCCCCGGGGGGGCGGCAAGAGACCCAGTACTTC.

The chain joins TRBV29-1 to TRBJ1-1; the match to TRBD1 covers 9 bases. The CDR3 is made up of 12 amino acids. The J segment lost 6 bases and the V segment lost 6 bases, leaving 5 bases of the junction unmatched. From germline, CDR1 is SQVTM and CDR2 ANQGSEA. The CDR3 sequence: CSVQWTGAEAFF. In DNA, the CDR3 is TGCAGCGTGCAATGGACAGGGGCTGAAGCTTTCTTT.

J is TRBJ2-2 and V is TRBV7-3; 15 nucleotides match TRBD2. V lost 0 bases to trimming and J lost 5 bases; unmatched junction nucleotides: 10. The germline CDR1 and CDR2 sequences are SGHTA and FQGTGA. The CDR3 has 20 residues. The CDR3 coding sequence is TGTGCCAGCAGCTTAACTCCACCCCCCGGACTAGCGGGGGGGACCGGGGAGCTGTTTTTT. Protein sequence: CASSLTPPPGLAGGTGELFF.

The chain is built from TRBV11-2 and TRBJ2-2; 8 positions match TRBD1. V was clipped by 10 bases and J by 4 bases; unmatched bases: 8. The CDR3 has 14 residues. Germline V gene lookup returns CDR1 SGHAT and CDR2 FQNNGV. Here the CDR3 DNA reads TGTGCCACATCAGGGGGCGCGGGCACCGGGGAGCTGTTTTTT. It encodes CATSGGAGTGELFF. The full variable domain, in which reference TRBV11-2 and TRBJ2-2 provide the parts outside the CDR3, is EAGVAQSPRYKIIEKRQSVAFWCNPISGHATLYWYQQILGQGPKLLIQFQNNGVVDDSQLPKDRFSAERLKGVDSTLKIQPAKLEDSAVYLCATSGGAGTGELFFGEGSRLTVL.

This clone came up once. The chain carries TRBV7-2 and TRBJ2-7; TRBD2 matches 11 bases. J was trimmed by 2 bases and V by 5 bases; bases with no gene match: 2. This CDR3 contains 14 residues. Germline V CDR1 and CDR2: SGHTA, FQGNSA. The CDR3 DNA is TGTGCCAGCAGCGTTAGCGGGAGGGCCTACGAGCAGTACTTC. It codes for CASSVSGRAYEQYF.

The chain joins TRBV5-1 to TRBJ2-7, with D tentatively TRBD1 or TRBD2 (5 bases each). CDR3 length equals 16 residues. CDR1 and CDR2 (germline): SGHRS, YFSETQ. Trimming cost V 0 bases and J 0 bases, with 13 bases left between them. CDR3 nucleotides: TGCGCCAGCAGCTTGGGAGGGGACCCGGGCTCCTACGAGCAGTACTTC. Translating gives CASSLGGDPGSYEQYF.